These 11 T cell receptor beta chains share one sample of origin, sequenced in a study of long-term antiretroviral therapy in people with HIV. It was version v3.0 of the immunoSEQ assay that was run at survey level. Assay: immunoSEQ multiplex PCR; the TCRdb copy retains only in-frame clones and omits some. The table shows under 8,500 clones, with approximately 85% occurring only once. Sequenced here: unsorted PBMCs, sampled 3.7 years after starting antiretroviral therapy. These receptors came from a woman aged 50 to 60 with HIV.

A word on this clone: This sample also contains other DNA sequences that code for the same CDR3. This chain joins TRBV19 and TRBJ2-7, with 10 bases matching TRBD1. Germline V gene sequence: CDR1 LNHDA, CDR2 SQIVND (reference sequence). J gave up 2 bases and V 4 bases, and 2 bases lay outside the gene matches. CDR3 size: 14 residues. The CDR3 sequence is CASSTGQGTYEQYF. The CDR3 DNA is TGTGCCAGTAGTACGGGACAGGGGACCTACGAGCAGTACTTC.

The chain has TRBV5-4 and TRBJ1-1; TRBD1 might be the D (5 bases). From germline, CDR1 is SGHNT and CDR2 YYREEE (reference sequence). The V end lost 3 bases, the J end lost 2 bases, and 11 bases lay between the germline ends. The CDR3 sequence is 14 residues long. For the CDR3, the DNA is TGTGCCAGCAGCTCCCAGGGTCCAAACACTGAAGCTTTCTTT. Protein product: CASSSQGPNTEAFF.

The rearrangement uses TRBV2 and TRBJ2-5, with 12 nucleotides matching TRBD2. CDR1 is SNHLY and CDR2 is FYNNEI in the germline V gene. The CDR3 spans 17 residues. The trim removed 6 bases at V and 5 bases at J, leaving 13 bases unmatched. CDR3 sequence reads: CASRETSGSGSRETQYF. As DNA, the CDR3 is TGTGCCAGCAGGGAGACTAGCGGGAGTGGGTCACGGGAGACCCAGTACTTC.

The gene calls are TRBV7-9 and TRBJ1-1; tentative D call: TRBD1 (5 bases). The CDR3 is made up of 13 amino acids. Trimming pared 3 bases from V and 1 base from J, leaving 6 bases between. CDR1 and CDR2 from the germline V gene are SEHNR and FQNEAQ (reference sequence). CDR3 sequence reads: CASSFQGNTEAFF. CDR3 bases: TGTGCCAGCAGCTTCCAGGGGAACACTGAAGCTTTCTTT.

The V and J genes are TRBV15 and TRBJ1-1; weak D call: TRBD1 (5 bases). Trimming removed 5 bases at V and 1 base at J, with 23 bases between. Germline CDR1 is LNHNV and CDR2 is YYDKDF (reference sequence). The CDR3 is 18 amino acids. The CDR3 protein is CATSPIKGIEGRNTEAFF. In DNA form, the CDR3 reads TGTGCCACCAGCCCGATAAAGGGAATAGAGGGGCGGAACACTGAAGCTTTCTTT. Together with reference TRBV15 and TRBJ1-1, the CDR3 gives the full variable domain: DAMVIQNPRYQVTQFGKPVTLSCSQTLNHNVMYWYQQKSSQAPKLLFHYYDKDFNNEADTPDNFQSRRPNTSFCFLDIRSPGLGDTAMYLCATSPIKGIEGRNTEAFFGQGTRLTVV.

The J gene is TRBJ2-3, the V gene TRBV19, with D perhaps TRBD2 (6 bases). The CDR3 spans 14 residues. Between the trimmed V and J ends, which lost 3 bases and 4 bases, there was a span of 11 bases. The germline CDR1 and CDR2 sequences are LNHDA and SQIVND (reference sequence). The CDR3 here is CASSMLRGSDTQYF. The CDR3, as DNA: TGTGCCAGTAGTATGTTGCGGGGCTCAGATACGCAGTATTTT.

V is TRBV6-1 and J is TRBJ1-5, with TRBD1 matching over 7 bases. CDR1 is MNHNS and CDR2 is SASEGT in the germline V gene. The junction had 5 bases not matched to a gene; V was cut back by 7 bases and J by 5 bases. The CDR3 is made up of 13 amino acids. CDR3: CASTRQGDQPQHF. In DNA form, the CDR3 reads TGTGCCAGCACCCGGCAGGGGGATCAGCCCCAGCATTTT.

J is TRBJ2-2 and V is TRBV27; perhaps TRBD2 as D (5 bases). With 5 bases removed from V and 2 bases from J, the gap between germline ends came to 9 bases. Germline V gene data show CDR1 as MNHEY and CDR2 as SMNVEV (reference sequence). CDR3 size: 14 residues. CDR3 sequence: CASSRTGNTGELFF. The CDR3 nucleotides read TGTGCCAGCAGTCGGACGGGAAACACCGGGGAGCTGTTTTTT.

V usage is TRBV18 and J usage is TRBJ2-7; TRBD1 might be the D (6 bases). This CDR3 contains 15 residues. V was shortened by 2 bases and J by 3 bases, with 14 bases between the two germline ends. Germline V gene lookup returns CDR1 KGHSH and CDR2 LQKENI. The DNA of the CDR3 is TGTGCCAGCTCACCAAACAGGGATATAAGCTACGAGCAGTACTTC. Its protein is CASSPNRDISYEQYF.

The chain recombines TRBV5-1 with TRBJ2-2; D gene unclear. Germline loops: CDR1 SGHRS, CDR2 YFSETQ. The V end lost 2 bases, the J end lost 5 bases, and 7 bases lay between the germline ends. This CDR3 comprises 13 residues. In DNA, the CDR3 is TGCGCCAGCAGCTTACAAATAACCGGGGAGCTGTTTTTT. It specifies CASSLQITGELFF.

The chain is built from TRBV28 and TRBJ2-7; possibly TRBD1 for D (8 bases). Germline V gene data show CDR1 as MDHEN and CDR2 as SYDVKM. Trimming removed 6 bases from V and 10 bases from J, with 25 bases in between. The CDR3 is 15 residues long. CDR3 amino acids: CASSESGTGERDQYF. CDR3 sequence (DNA): TGTGCCAGCAGCGAATCCGGGACAGGAGAGCGGGACCAGTACTTC.